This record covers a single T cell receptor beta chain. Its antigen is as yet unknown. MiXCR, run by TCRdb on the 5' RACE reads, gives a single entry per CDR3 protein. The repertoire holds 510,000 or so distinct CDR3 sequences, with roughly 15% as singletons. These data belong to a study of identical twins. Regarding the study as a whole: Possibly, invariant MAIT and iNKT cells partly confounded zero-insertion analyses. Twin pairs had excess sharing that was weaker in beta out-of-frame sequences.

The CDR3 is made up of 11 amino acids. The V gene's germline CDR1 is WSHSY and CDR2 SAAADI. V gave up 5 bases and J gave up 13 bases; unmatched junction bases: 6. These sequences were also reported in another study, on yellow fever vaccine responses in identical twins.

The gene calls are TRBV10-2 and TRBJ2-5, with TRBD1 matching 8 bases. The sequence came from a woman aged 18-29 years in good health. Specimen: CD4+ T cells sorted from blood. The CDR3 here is CASSPGQGLYF. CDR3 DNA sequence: TGCGCCAGCAGTCCCGGACAGGGATTGTACTTC.